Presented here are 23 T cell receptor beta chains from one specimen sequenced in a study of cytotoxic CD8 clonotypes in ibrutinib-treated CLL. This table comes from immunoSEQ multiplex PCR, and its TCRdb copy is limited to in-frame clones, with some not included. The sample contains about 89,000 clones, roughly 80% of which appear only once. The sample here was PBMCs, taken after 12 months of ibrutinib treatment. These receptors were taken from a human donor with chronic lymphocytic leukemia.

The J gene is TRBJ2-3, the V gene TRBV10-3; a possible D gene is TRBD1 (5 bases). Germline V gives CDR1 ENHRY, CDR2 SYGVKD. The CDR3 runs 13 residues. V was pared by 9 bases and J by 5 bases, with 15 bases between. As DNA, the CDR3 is TGTGCCATTGGGGCCAGCTTGGGAGATACGCAGTATTTT. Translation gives CAIGASLGDTQYF.

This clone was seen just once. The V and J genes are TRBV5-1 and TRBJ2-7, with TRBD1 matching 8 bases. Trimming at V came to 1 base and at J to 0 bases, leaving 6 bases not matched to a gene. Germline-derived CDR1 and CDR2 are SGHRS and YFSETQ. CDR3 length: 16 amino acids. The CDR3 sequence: CASSLSRTGPSYEQYF. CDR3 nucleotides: TGCGCCAGCAGCTTGTCTAGGACAGGGCCCTCCTACGAGCAGTACTTC.

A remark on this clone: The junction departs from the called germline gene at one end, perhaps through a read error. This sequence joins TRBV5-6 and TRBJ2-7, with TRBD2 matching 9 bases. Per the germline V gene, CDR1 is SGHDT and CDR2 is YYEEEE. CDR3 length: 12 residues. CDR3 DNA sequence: TGTGCCAGTTTGGGGCTAGCGGGGTCCTTCGACTTC. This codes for CASLGLAGSFDF. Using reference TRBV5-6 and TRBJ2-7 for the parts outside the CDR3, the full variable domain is DAGVTQSPTHLIKTRGQQVTLRCSPKSGHDTVSWYQQALGQGPQFIFQYYEEEERQRGNFPDRFSGHQFPNYSSELNVNALLLGDSALYLCASLGLAGSFDFGPGTRLTVT.

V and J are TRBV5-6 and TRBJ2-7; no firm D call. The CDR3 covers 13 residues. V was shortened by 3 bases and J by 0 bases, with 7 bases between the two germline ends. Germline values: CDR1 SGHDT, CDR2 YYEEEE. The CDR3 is CASSWTVSYEQYF. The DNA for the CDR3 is TGTGCCAGCAGCTGGACCGTCTCCTACGAGCAGTACTTC.

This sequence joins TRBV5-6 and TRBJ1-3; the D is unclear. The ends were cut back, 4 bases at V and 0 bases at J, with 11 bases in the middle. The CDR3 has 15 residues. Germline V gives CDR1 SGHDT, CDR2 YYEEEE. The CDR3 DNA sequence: TGTGCCAGCAGCCCCAGTCCCTCCTCTGGAAACACCATATATTTT. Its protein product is CASSPSPSSGNTIYF.

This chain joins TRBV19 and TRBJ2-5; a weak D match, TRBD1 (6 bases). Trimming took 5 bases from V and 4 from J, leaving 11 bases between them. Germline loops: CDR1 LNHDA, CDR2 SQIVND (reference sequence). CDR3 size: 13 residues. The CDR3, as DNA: TGTGCCAGTAGTGAAGGGGGTTCAGAGACCCAGTACTTC. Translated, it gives CASSEGGSETQYF.

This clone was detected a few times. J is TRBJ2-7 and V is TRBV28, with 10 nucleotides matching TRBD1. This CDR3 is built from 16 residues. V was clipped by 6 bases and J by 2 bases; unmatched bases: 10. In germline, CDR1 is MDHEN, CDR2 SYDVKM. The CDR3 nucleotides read TGTGCCAGCAGCCCCCGGGACAGGGGTTCCCCCTACGAGCAGTACTTC. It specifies CASSPRDRGSPYEQYF.

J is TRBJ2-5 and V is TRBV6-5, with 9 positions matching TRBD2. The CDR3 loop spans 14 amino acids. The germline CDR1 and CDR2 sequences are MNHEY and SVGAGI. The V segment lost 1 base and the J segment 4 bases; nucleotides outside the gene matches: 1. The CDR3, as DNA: TGTGCCAGCAGTTACTTGACTAGCGGAGAGACCCAGTACTTC. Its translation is CASSYLTSGETQYF.

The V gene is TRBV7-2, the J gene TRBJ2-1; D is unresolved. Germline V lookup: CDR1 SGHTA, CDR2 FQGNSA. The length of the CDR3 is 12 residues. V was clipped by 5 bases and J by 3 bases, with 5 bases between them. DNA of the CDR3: TGTGCCAGCAGCCCGGACTACAATGAGCAGTTCTTC. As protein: CASSPDYNEQFF.

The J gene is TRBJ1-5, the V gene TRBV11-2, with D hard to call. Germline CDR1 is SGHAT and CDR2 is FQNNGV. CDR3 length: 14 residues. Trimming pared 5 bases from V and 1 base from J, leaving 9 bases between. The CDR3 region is CASSERGSNQPQHF. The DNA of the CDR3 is TGTGCCAGCAGCGAACGCGGGAGCAATCAGCCCCAGCATTTT.

CDR3 region: CASSLTFRGTGGNEQFF. CDR3 sequence (DNA): TGTGCCAGCAGCTTAACTTTTCGCGGGACAGGGGGCAATGAGCAGTTCTTC. The V call is TRBV7-3, the J call TRBJ2-1; 11 nucleotides line up with TRBD1. This CDR3 is 17 amino acids long. The V segment lost 0 bases and the J segment 6 bases; nucleotides outside the gene matches: 7. Per the germline V gene, CDR1 is SGHTA and CDR2 is FQGTGA.

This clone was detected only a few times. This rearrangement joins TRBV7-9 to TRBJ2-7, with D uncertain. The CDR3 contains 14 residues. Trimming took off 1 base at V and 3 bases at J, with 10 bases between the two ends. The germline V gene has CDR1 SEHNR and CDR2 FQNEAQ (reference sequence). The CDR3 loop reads CASSLDGQSYEQYF. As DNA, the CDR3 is TGTGCCAGCAGCTTAGATGGTCAAAGCTACGAGCAGTACTTC.

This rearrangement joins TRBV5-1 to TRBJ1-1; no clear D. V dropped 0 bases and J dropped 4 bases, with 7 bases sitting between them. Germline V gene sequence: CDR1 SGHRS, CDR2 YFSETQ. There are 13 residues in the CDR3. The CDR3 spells CASSLEVGTEAFF. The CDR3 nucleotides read TGCGCCAGCAGCTTGGAAGTGGGCACTGAAGCTTTCTTT.

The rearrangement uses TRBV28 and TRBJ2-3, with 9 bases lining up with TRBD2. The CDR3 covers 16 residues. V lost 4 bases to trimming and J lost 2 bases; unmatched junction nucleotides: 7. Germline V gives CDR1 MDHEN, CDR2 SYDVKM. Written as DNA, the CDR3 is TGTGCCAGCAGTTCCTTTATAGCGGGGGACACAGATACGCAGTATTTT. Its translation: CASSSFIAGDTDTQYF.

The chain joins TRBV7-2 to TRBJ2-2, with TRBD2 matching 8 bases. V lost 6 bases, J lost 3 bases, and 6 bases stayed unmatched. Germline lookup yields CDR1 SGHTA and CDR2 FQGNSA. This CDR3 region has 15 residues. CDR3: CASRLTSGYTGELFF. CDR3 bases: TGTGCCAGCAGACTTACTAGCGGATACACCGGGGAGCTGTTTTTT.

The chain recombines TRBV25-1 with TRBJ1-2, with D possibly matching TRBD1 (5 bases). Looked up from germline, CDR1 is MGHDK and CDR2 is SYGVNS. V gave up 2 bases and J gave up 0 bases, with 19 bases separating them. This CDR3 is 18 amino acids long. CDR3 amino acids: CASSEGGAGLGANYGYTF. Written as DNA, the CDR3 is TGTGCCAGCAGTGAAGGTGGGGCAGGGTTGGGGGCTAACTATGGCTACACCTTC.

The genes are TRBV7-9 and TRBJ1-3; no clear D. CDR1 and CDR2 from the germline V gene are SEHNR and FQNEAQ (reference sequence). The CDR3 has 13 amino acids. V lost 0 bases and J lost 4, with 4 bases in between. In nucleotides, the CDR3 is TGTGCCAGCAGCTTAGCGGAGGGAAACACCATATATTTT. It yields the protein CASSLAEGNTIYF.

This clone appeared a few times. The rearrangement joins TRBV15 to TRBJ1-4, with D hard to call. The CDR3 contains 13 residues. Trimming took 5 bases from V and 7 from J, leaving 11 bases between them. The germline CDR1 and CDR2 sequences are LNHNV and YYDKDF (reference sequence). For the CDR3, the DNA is TGTGCCACCAGCGAAGGGAGGCTTGAAAAACTGTTTTTT. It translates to CATSEGRLEKLFF.

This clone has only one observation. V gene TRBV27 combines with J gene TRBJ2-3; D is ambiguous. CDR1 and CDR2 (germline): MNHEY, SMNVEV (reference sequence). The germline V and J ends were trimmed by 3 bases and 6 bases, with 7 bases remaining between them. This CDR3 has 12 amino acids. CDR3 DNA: TGTGCCAGCAGTTTTAAAGGGGATACGCAGTATTTT. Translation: CASSFKGDTQYF.

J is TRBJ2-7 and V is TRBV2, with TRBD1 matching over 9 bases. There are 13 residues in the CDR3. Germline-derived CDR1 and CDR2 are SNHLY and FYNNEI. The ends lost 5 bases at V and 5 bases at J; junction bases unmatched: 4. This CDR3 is CASSITGGNEQYF. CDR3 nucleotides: TGTGCCAGCAGTATTACAGGGGGCAACGAGCAGTACTTC.

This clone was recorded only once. This CDR3 reads CASSQDRSSYNEQFF. CDR3 DNA: TGCGCCAGCAGCCAAGACCGTAGCTCCTACAATGAGCAGTTCTTC. V usage is TRBV4-3 and J usage is TRBJ2-1, with D uncertain. The CDR3 has 15 amino acids. V lost 0 bases to trimming and J lost 0 bases, with 6 bases between them. The germline V gene encodes CDR1 LGHNA and CDR2 YSLEER.

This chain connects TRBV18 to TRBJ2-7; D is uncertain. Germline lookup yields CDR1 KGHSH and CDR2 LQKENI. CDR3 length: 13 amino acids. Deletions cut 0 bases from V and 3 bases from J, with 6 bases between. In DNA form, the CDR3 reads TGTGCCAGCTCACCACCCAAAGGCTACGAGCAGTACTTC. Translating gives CASSPPKGYEQYF.

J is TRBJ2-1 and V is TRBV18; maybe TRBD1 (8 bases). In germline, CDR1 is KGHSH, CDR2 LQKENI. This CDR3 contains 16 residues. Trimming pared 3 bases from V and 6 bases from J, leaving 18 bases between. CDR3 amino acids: CASSPSWTGRVNEQFF. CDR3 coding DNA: TGTGCCAGCTCACCGAGTTGGACAGGGAGGGTCAATGAGCAGTTCTTC.